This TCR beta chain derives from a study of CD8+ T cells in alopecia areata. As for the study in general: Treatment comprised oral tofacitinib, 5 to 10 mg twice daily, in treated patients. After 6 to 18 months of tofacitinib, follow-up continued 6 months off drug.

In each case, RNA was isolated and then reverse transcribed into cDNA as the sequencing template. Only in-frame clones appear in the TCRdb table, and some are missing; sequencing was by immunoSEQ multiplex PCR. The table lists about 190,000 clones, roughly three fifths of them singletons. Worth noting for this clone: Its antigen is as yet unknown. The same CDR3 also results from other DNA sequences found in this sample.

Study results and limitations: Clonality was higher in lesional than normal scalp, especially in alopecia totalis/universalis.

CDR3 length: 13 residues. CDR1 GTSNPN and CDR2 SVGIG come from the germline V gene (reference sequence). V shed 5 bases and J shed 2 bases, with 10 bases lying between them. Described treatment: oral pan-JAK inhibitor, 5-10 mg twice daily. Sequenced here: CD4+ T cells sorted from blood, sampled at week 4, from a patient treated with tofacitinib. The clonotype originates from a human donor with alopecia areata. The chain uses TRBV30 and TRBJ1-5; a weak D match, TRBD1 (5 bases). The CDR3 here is CAWGGQGNQPQHF. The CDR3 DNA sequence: TGTGCCTGGGGAGGACAAGGCAATCAGCCCCAGCATTTT.